The sequence of this TCR beta chain was determined in a study of type 1 regulatory T cells. Study background: T-allo10 is a Tr1-enriched, alloantigen-specific CD4 T cell product made in vitro.

Trimming at V came to 4 bases and at J to 0 bases, leaving 13 bases not matched to a gene. The V gene's germline CDR1 is KGHSH and CDR2 LQKENI. The CDR3 covers 18 residues. MiXCR, applied by TCRdb to the reads, yields one record per CDR3 protein. The data show about 20,000 distinct CDR3 sequences, about 10% seen once. The origin of this receptor is a human donor in good health. The chain has TRBV18 and TRBJ2-3, with 7 positions matching TRBD2. The sequencing input was CD4+ T cells, either the whole sample or a sorted fraction (not recorded which). Here the CDR3 reads CASSLQNPLAHSTDTQYF. CDR3 nucleotides: TGTGCCAGCTCACTACAGAACCCACTAGCGCATAGCACAGATACGCAGTATTTT.